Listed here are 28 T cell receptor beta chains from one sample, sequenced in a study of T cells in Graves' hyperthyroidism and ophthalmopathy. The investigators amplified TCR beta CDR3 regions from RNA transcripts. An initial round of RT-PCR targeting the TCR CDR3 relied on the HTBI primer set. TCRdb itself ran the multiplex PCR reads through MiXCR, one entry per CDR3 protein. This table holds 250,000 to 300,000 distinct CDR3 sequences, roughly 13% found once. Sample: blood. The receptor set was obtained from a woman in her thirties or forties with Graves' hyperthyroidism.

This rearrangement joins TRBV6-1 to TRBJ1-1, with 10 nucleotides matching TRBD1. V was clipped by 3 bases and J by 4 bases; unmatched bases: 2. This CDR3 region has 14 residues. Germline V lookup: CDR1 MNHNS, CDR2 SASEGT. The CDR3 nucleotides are TGTGCCAGCAGTGAGTGGGACAGGGGCACTGAAGCTTTCTTT. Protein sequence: CASSEWDRGTEAFF.

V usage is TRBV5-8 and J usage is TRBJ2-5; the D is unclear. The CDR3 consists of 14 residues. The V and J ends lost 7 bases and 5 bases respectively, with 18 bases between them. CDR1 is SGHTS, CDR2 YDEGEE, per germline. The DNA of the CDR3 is TGTGCCAGCTCATCAGGACCCCTAAAGGAGACCCAGTACTTC. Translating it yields CASSSGPLKETQYF.

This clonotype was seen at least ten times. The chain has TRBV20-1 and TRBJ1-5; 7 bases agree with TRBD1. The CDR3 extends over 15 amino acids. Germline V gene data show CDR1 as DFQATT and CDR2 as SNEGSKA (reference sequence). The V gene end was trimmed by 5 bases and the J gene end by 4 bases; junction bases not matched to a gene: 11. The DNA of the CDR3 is TGCAGTGCTGGTAGAACAGGGGACATAAATCAGCCCCAGCATTTT. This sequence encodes CSAGRTGDINQPQHF.

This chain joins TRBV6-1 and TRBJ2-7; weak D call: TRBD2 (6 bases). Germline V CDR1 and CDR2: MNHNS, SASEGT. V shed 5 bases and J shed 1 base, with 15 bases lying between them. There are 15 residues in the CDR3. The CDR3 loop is CASSPTTRGSYEQYF. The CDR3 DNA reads TGTGCCAGCAGTCCCACGACTAGAGGGTCCTACGAGCAGTACTTC.

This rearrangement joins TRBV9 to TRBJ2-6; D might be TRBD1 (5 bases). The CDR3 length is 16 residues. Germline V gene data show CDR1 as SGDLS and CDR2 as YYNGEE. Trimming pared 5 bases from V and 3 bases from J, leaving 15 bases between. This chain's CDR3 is CASSPHVGVGANVLTF. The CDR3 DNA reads TGTGCCAGCAGTCCACACGTAGGGGTTGGGGCCAACGTCCTGACTTTC.

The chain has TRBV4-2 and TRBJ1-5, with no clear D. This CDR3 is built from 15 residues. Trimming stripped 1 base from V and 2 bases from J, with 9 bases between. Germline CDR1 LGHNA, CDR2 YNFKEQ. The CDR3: CASSQGLWGNQPQHF. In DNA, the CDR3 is TGTGCCAGCAGCCAAGGGTTATGGGGCAATCAGCCCCAGCATTTT.

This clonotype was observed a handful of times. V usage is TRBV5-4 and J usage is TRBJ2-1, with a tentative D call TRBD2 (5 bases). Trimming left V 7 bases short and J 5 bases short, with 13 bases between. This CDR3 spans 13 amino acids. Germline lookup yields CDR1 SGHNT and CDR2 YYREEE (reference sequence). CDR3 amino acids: CASPTGVHNEQFF. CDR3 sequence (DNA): TGTGCCAGCCCGACCGGGGTCCACAATGAGCAGTTCTTC.

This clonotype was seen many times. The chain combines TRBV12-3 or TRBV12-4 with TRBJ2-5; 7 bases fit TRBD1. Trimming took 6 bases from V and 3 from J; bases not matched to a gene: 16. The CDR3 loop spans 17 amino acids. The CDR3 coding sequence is TGTGCCAGCAGCCCGAGAAACAGGGGTTTGGATGAAGAGACCCAGTACTTC. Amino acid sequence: CASSPRNRGLDEETQYF.

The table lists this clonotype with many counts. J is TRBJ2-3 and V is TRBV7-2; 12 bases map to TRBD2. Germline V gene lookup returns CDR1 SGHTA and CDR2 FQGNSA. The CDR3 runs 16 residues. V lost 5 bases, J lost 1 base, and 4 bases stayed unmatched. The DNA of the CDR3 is TGTGCCAGCAGCGCGAGACTAGCGGGAGGCACAGATACGCAGTATTTT. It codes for CASSARLAGGTDTQYF.

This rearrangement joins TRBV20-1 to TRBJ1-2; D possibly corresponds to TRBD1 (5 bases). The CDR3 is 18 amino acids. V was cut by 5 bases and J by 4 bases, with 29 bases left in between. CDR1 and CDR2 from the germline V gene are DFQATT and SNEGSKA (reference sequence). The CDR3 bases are TGCAGTGCTTCAAAGACGACAGTTACCCGCGTTGGAGGCTATGGCTACACCTTC. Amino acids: CSASKTTVTRVGGYGYTF.

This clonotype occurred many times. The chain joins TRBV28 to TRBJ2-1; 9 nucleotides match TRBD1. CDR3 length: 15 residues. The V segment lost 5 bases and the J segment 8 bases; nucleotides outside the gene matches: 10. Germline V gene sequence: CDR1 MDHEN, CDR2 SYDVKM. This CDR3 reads CASSPPGQGRDEQFF. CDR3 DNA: TGTGCCAGCAGTCCCCCGGGACAGGGTCGGGATGAGCAGTTCTTC. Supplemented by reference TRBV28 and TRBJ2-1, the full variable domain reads DVKVTQSSRYLVKRTGEKVFLECVQDMDHENMFWYRQDPGLGLRLIYFSYDVKMKEKGDIPEGYSVSREKKERFSLILESASTNQTSMYLCASSPPGQGRDEQFFGPGTRLTVL.

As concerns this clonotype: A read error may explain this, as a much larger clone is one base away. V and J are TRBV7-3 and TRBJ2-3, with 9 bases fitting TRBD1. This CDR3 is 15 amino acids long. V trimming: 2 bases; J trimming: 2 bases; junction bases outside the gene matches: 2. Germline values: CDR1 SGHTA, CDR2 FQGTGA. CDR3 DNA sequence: TGTGCCAGCAGCTTAGGGACAGGGCACACAGATACGCAGTATTTT. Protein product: CASSLGTGHTDTQYF.

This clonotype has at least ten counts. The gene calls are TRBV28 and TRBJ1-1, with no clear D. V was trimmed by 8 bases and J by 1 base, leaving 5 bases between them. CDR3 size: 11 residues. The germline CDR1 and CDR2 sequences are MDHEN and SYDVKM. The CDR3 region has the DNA TGTGCCAGCGAGGAGAACACTGAAGCTTTCTTT. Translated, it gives CASEENTEAFF.

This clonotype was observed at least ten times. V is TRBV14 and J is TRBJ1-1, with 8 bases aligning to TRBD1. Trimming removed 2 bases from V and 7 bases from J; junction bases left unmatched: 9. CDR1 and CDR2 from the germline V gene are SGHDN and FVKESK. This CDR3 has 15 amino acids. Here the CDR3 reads CASSQISGGPFEAFF. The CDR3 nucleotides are TGTGCCAGCAGCCAAATCTCAGGGGGCCCGTTTGAAGCTTTCTTT.

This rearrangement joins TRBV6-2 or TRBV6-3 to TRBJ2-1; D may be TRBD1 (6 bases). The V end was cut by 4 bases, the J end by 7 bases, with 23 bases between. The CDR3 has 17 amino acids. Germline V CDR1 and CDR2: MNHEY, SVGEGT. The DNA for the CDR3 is TGTGCCAGCAGTTCCCCTTTCGGGACACCTCTTGGGAATGAGCAGTTCTTC. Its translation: CASSSPFGTPLGNEQFF.

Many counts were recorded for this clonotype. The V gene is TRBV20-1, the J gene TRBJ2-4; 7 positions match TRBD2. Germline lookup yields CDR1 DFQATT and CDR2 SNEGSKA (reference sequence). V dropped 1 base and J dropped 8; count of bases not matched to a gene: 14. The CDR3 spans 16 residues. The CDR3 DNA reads TGCAGTGCTAGAGGCCTCACCAGCGGGGCGGGGGACATTCAGTACTTC. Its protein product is CSARGLTSGAGDIQYF.

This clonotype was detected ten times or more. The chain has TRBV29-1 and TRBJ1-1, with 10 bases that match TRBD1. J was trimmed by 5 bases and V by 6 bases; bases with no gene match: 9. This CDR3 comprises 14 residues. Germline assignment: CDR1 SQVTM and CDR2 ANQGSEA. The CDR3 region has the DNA TGCAGCGTCAAAAGACAGGGGGCGGGAACTGAAGCTTTCTTT. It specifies CSVKRQGAGTEAFF.

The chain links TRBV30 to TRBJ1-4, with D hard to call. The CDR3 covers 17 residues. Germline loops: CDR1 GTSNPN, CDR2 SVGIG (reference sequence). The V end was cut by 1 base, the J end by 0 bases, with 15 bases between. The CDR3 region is CAWSGGRLTSTNEKLFF. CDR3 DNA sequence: TGTGCCTGGAGTGGAGGTCGGCTAACCTCAACTAATGAAAAACTGTTTTTT.

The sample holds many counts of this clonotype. CDR3: CACSAGGRTDTQYF. The DNA of the CDR3 is TGTGCCTGTTCAGCGGGAGGGCGTACAGATACGCAGTATTTT. The chain couples TRBV30 to TRBJ2-3; 10 bases are a match to TRBD2. This CDR3 region has 14 residues. Trimming took 6 bases from V and 3 from J; bases not matched to a gene: 6. Per germline, CDR1 GTSNPN and CDR2 SVGIG (reference sequence).

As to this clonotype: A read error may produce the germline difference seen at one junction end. CDR3 DNA sequence: TGTGCCAGGGGGCAGGTCAACACCGGGGAGCTGTTTTTT. Amino acid sequence: CARGQVNTGELFF. The chain has TRBV5-1 and TRBJ2-2; TRBD1 agrees at 8 bases. Germline CDR1 SGHRS, CDR2 YFSETQ. There are 13 residues in the CDR3.

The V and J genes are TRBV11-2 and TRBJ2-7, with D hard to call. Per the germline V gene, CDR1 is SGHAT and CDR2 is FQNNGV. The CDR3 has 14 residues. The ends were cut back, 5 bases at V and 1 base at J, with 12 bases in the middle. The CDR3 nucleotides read TGTGCCAGCAGCCGGGTGACCCAGTCCTACGAGCAGTACTTC. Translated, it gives CASSRVTQSYEQYF.

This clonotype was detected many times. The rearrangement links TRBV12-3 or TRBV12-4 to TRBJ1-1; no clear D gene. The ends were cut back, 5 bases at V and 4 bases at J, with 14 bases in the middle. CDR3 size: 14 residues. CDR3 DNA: TGTGCCAGCAGTCCGGGTAGAGGGTTCACTGAAGCTTTCTTT. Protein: CASSPGRGFTEAFF.

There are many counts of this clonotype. CDR3 nucleotide sequence: TGTGCCAGCTCACCACCGGGGGGGAATTCACCCCTCCACTTT. Amino acids: CASSPPGGNSPLHF. The chain links TRBV18 to TRBJ1-6; D is perhaps TRBD1 (5 bases). V lost 0 bases and J 7 bases, leaving 7 bases between the germline ends. In germline, CDR1 is KGHSH, CDR2 LQKENI. This CDR3 has 14 residues.

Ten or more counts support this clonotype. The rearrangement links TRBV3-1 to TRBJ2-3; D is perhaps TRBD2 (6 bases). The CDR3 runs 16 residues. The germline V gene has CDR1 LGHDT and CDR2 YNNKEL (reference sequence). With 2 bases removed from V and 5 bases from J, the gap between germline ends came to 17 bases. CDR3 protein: CASSQWRGTLGDTQYF. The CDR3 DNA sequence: TGTGCCAGCAGCCAATGGCGGGGAACTTTAGGAGATACGCAGTATTTT.

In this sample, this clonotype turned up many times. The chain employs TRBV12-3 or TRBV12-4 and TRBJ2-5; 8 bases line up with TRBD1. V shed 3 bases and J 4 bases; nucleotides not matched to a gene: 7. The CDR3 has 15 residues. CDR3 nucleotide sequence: TGTGCCAGCAGTTTGGGCAGGGGGCTAGGAGAGACCCAGTACTTC. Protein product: CASSLGRGLGETQYF.

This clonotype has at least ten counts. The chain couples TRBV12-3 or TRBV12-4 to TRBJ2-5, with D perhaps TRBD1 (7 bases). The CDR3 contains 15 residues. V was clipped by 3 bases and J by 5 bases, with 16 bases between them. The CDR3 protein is CASSLETGTWETQYF. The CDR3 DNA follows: TGTGCCAGCAGTTTGGAGACAGGGACTTGGGAGACCCAGTACTTC.

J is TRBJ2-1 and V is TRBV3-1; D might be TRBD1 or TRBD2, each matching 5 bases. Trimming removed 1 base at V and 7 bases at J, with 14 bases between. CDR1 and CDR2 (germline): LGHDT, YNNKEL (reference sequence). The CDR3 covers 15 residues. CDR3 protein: CASSQAGFGANEQFF. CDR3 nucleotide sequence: TGTGCCAGCAGCCAAGCAGGGTTCGGGGCAAATGAGCAGTTCTTC.

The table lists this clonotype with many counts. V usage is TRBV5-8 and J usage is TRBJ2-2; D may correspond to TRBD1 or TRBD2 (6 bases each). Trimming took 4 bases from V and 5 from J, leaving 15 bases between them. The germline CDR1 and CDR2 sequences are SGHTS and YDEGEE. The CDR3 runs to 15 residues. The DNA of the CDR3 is TGTGCCAGCAGCCTAGGGGGGCATGGAACCGGGGAGCTGTTTTTT. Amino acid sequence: CASSLGGHGTGELFF.